This passage covers 4 T cell receptor beta chains from one sample sequenced in a study of breast tumors, draining lymph nodes, adjacent tissues. Breast cancer patients provided tissue from their axillary draining lymph nodes. TCRdb reanalysed the multiplex PCR reads using MiXCR and keeps one entry per CDR3 protein. The repertoire holds some 200,000 distinct CDR3 sequences, with 25% to 40% as singletons. The specimen sequenced was axillary lymph node tissue. These receptor sequences come from a female donor with breast cancer. Some clones in this sample may be carry-over from other donors' samples.

The table lists this clonotype with a count of one. The CDR3 bases are TGTGCCAGCAGTGCAAAAAAGCGGGAGGGTCGGGATGAGCAGTTCTTC. Translation: CASSAKKREGRDEQFF. The chain links TRBV25-1 to TRBJ2-1; 10 bases map to TRBD2. CDR3 length equals 16 residues. Germline V gene data show CDR1 as MGHDK and CDR2 as SYGVNS. The J segment lost 8 bases and the V segment lost 4 bases, leaving 11 bases of the junction unmatched.

This clonotype was found many times. The CDR3 spells CASSLGHRDRVYEQYF. The CDR3, as DNA: TGCGCCAGCAGCTTGGGCCACCGGGACAGGGTCTACGAGCAGTACTTC. The gene calls are TRBV5-1 and TRBJ2-7; TRBD1 aligns across 9 bases. This CDR3 region has 16 residues. The ends lost 0 bases at V and 3 bases at J; junction bases unmatched: 7. In germline, CDR1 is SGHRS, CDR2 YFSETQ.

As concerns this clonotype: Likely a read error: the CDR3 ends without its conserved phenylalanine or tryptophan. The DNA is omitted, as the CDR3 cannot be located on it reliably, and the CDR3 follows TCRdb's listing. This chain connects TRBV7-6 to TRBJ1-4. CDR1 and CDR2 (germline): SGHVS, FNYEAQ. Both ends counted, the CDR3 spans 9 residues. CDR3 sequence: CASSRSGSL.

The DNA for the CDR3 is TGTGCCAGCAGCTCAGATGTAGAGACCCAGTACTTC. It specifies CASSSDVETQYF. The V gene is TRBV11-1, the J gene TRBJ2-5; D is unclear. CDR3 length: 12 residues. Looked up from germline, CDR1 is SGHAT and CDR2 is FQDESV (reference sequence). V dropped 4 bases and J dropped 4 bases, with 7 bases sitting between them.